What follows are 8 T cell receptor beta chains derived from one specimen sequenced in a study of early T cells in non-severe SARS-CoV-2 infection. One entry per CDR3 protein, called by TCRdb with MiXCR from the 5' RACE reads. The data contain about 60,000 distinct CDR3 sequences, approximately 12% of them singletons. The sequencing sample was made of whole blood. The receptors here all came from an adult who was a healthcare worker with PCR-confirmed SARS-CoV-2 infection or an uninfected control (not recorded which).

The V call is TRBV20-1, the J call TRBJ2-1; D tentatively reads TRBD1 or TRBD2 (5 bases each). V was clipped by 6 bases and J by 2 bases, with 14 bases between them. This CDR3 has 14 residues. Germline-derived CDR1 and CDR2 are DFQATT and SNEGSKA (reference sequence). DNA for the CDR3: TGCAGTGCCTTTGAGGGGTACCCCTACAATGAGCAGTTCTTC. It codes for CSAFEGYPYNEQFF.

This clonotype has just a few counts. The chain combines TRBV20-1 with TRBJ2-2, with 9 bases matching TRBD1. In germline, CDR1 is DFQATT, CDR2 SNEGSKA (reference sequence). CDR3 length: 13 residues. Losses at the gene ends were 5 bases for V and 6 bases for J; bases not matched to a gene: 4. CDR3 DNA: TGCAGTGCTCTCAGACAGGGGGCCGGGGAGCTGTTTTTT. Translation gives CSALRQGAGELFF.

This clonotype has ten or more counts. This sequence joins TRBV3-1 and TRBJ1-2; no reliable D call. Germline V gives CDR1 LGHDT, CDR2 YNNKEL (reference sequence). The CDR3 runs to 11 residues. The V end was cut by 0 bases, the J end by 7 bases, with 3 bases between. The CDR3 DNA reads TGTGCCAGCAGCCAAGAATCTGGCTACACCTTC. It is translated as CASSQESGYTF.

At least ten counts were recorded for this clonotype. The CDR3: CSAVGTDYGYTF. CDR3 bases: TGCAGTGCTGTCGGGACCGACTATGGCTACACCTTC. The genes are TRBV20-1 and TRBJ1-2; TRBD1 might be the D (5 bases). V was shortened by 5 bases and J by 3 bases, with 10 bases between the two germline ends. Germline-derived CDR1 and CDR2 are DFQATT and SNEGSKA (reference sequence). The CDR3 totals 12 residues.

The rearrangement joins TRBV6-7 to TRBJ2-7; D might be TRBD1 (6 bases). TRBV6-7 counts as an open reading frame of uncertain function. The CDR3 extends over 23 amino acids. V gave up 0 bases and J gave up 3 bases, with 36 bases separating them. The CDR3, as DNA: TGTGCCAGCAGTTACTCGGGATGGACAGAAATTCCCCACAGTCCTTTATCACACTACGAGCAGTACTTC. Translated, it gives CASSYSGWTEIPHSPLSHYEQYF.

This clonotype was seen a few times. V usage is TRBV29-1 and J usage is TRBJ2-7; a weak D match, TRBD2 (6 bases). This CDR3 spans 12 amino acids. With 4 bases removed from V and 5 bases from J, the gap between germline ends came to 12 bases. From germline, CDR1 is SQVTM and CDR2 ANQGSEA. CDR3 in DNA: TGCAGCGTTGGGTCCGGAGGGGACGAGCAGTACTTC. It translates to CSVGSGGDEQYF.

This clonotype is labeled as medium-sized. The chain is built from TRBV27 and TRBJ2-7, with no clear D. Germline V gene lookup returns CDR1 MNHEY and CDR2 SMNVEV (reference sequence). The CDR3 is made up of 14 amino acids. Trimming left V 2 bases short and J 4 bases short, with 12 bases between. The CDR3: CASSLKPQGYEQYF. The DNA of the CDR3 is TGTGCCAGCAGTTTAAAACCGCAAGGATACGAGCAGTACTTC.

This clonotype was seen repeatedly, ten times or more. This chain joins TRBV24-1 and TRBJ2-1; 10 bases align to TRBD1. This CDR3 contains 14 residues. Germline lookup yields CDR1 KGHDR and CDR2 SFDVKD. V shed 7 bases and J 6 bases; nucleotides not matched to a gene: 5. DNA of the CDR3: TGTGCCACCAGGTCGACAGGGGGCCTCAATGAGCAGTTCTTC. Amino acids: CATRSTGGLNEQFF.